This TCR beta chain was identified during a study of shared clonotypes between healthy human individuals. Study-wide findings and caveats: Naive subsets generally had larger estimated richness than memory subsets. Relative to clonotypes present in all four donors, those not shared had lower generation probabilities. A handful of donors had 4% to 6.5% of their naive CD4 clonotypes in common.

V was shortened by 1 base and J by 10 bases, with 13 bases between the two germline ends. CDR3 length: 14 residues. Germline V gives CDR1 LNHNV, CDR2 YYDKDF (reference sequence). This clone was seen a few times. Its antigen remains unidentified. In the sorted-subset replicate PCRs, 200 ng DNA, roughly 29,000 T cell genomes, was used. TCRdb's copy holds only in-frame clones and misses some; the assay was immunoSEQ multiplex PCR. The sample carries about 610,000 clones, 97% recorded once. V gene TRBV15 combines with J gene TRBJ1-4, with D possibly TRBD1 on 5 matching bases. The sample was naive CD4+ T cells sorted from blood. As for subset: CD45RA+ positively selected. The receptor's source is a woman under 40 in good health. The CDR3 is CATSRGDVGGKLFF. The CDR3, as DNA: TGTGCCACCAGCAGAGGGGACGTAGGTGGAAAACTGTTTTTT.